Listed below are T cell receptor beta chains from one sample, sequenced in a study of patients and donors after allogeneic stem cell transplantation. TCRdb re-derived calls from the RT-PCR reads in MiXCR, one entry per CDR3 protein. Among about 200,000 distinct CDR3 sequences, around two fifths were seen once, and the ten largest hold about 33%. The specimen was blood, either unsorted or a sorted T cell fraction (not recorded which). These receptors were collected from a human donor who was either an allogeneic HSCT recipient or a stem cell or donor lymphocyte infusion donor (not recorded which). It is not recorded whose cells these are; they may come from a transplant donor. Each CDR3 is given with its conserved first and last residue. The order of the fields is J gene, V gene, CDR3 protein.

j_gene: TRBJ2-3; v_gene: TRBV7-2; CDR3aa: CASSLWRGPTDTQYF
j_gene: TRBJ2-7; v_gene: TRBV27; CDR3aa: CASLGRGREQYF
j_gene: TRBJ2-3; v_gene: TRBV27; CDR3aa: CASSSRLAEEGDTQYF
j_gene: TRBJ2-1; v_gene: TRBV15; CDR3aa: CATSRAMGLLGDSYNEQFF
j_gene: TRBJ2-7; v_gene: TRBV27; CDR3aa: CASSDGDTAYEQYF
j_gene: TRBJ2-1; v_gene: TRBV4-1; CDR3aa: CASSQGWISGSSYNEQFF
j_gene: TRBJ2-1; v_gene: TRBV7-2; CDR3aa: CASSLLAGGLRNSYNEQFF
j_gene: TRBJ2-2; v_gene: TRBV28; CDR3aa: CASTLRGPFTGELFF
j_gene: TRBJ2-5; v_gene: TRBV29-1; CDR3aa: CSVVLAGETQYF
j_gene: TRBJ2-4; v_gene: TRBV6-5; CDR3aa: CASSILSSAFGAKNIQYF
j_gene: TRBJ1-2; v_gene: TRBV12-3/TRBV12-4; CDR3aa: CASSRGQDVGGYTF
j_gene: TRBJ1-1; v_gene: TRBV11-2; CDR3aa: CASSPPGQREAFF
j_gene: TRBJ2-7; v_gene: TRBV4-3; CDR3aa: CASSQVVISYEGRYF
j_gene: TRBJ1-2; v_gene: TRBV12-3/TRBV12-4; CDR3aa: CASSFRRLTNYGYTF
j_gene: TRBJ1-1; v_gene: TRBV5-1; CDR3aa: CASSLEGTLGGEAFF
j_gene: TRBJ1-1; v_gene: TRBV9; CDR3aa: CASSPPPGTVTEAFF
j_gene: TRBJ1-1; v_gene: TRBV6-5; CDR3aa: CASTLQGENTEAFF
j_gene: TRBJ2-1; v_gene: TRBV4-3; CDR3aa: CASSQDRRLGGNEQFF
j_gene: TRBJ1-1; v_gene: TRBV4-3; CDR3aa: CASSQGTGTMNTEAFF
j_gene: TRBJ2-3; v_gene: TRBV7-2; CDR3aa: CASSLQGSTDTQYF
j_gene: TRBJ2-7; v_gene: TRBV29-1; CDR3aa: CSVCTSGSSYEQYF
j_gene: TRBJ1-6; v_gene: TRBV27; CDR3aa: CASSPGQGSSPLHF
j_gene: TRBJ1-1; v_gene: TRBV5-5; CDR3aa: CASSLEDRLTEAFF
j_gene: TRBJ1-1; v_gene: TRBV3-1; CDR3aa: CASSQDSTNRGPDTEAFF
j_gene: TRBJ1-1; v_gene: TRBV7-9; CDR3aa: CASSLPADTEAFF
j_gene: TRBJ1-2; v_gene: TRBV12-3/TRBV12-4; CDR3aa: CASSSAIYGYTF
j_gene: TRBJ2-7; v_gene: TRBV27; CDR3aa: CASSYGTGFSEQYF
j_gene: TRBJ2-1; v_gene: TRBV29-1; CDR3aa: CSVGASRDRGLNEQFF
j_gene: TRBJ2-3; v_gene: TRBV6-5; CDR3aa: CASSYLATDTQYF
j_gene: TRBJ1-2; v_gene: TRBV15; CDR3aa: CATSGRGGGYTF
j_gene: TRBJ1-2; v_gene: TRBV24-1; CDR3aa: CATSDPPYGYTF
j_gene: TRBJ2-6; v_gene: TRBV14; CDR3aa: CASSQVASGANVLTF
j_gene: TRBJ2-2; v_gene: TRBV5-1; CDR3aa: CASSLGRTPNTGELFF
j_gene: TRBJ1-6; v_gene: TRBV28; CDR3aa: CASIEDSAGSPLHF
j_gene: TRBJ2-1; v_gene: TRBV20-1; CDR3aa: CSASMLGQLYNEQFF